These 5 T cell receptor beta chains originate from one sample sequenced in a study of shared clonotypes between healthy human individuals. Data came from immunoSEQ multiplex PCR; TCRdb stores just in-frame clones and leaves some out. The data hold just over 2,000,000 clones, with around 96% observed a single time. Naive CD8 cells were CD45RO-negative, positively selected for CCR7, excluding terminally differentiated effector memory CD45RA+ cells. Material for sequencing was naive CD8+ T cells sorted from blood. Source of these receptors: a man younger than 35 in good health.

The J gene is TRBJ1-1, the V gene TRBV4-1, with a possible D match to TRBD1 (6 bases). Trimming shortened V by 0 bases and J by 0 bases, and 23 bases separated the two germline ends. The CDR3 runs 20 residues. Germline V gene lookup returns CDR1 MGHRA and CDR2 YSYEKL. CDR3 protein: CASSQERGNLRRGLNTEAFF. The CDR3 nucleotides read TGCGCCAGCAGCCAAGAACGGGGGAACCTAAGAAGGGGGTTGAACACTGAAGCTTTCTTT.

This chain links TRBV9 with TRBJ2-3, with unresolved D. V was clipped by 2 bases and J by 1 base, with 8 bases between them. Germline V lookup: CDR1 SGDLS, CDR2 YYNGEE. This CDR3 has 14 residues. The CDR3 bases are TGTGCCAGCAGCGTCAGCTTCGGCACAGATACGCAGTATTTT. Amino acid sequence: CASSVSFGTDTQYF.

On this clone: Other DNA sequences in this sample translate to the same CDR3. The chain couples TRBV5-1 to TRBJ2-2; unclear D gene. The CDR3 runs to 15 residues. In germline, CDR1 is SGHRS, CDR2 YFSETQ. Trimming took off 0 bases at V and 1 base at J, with 7 bases between the two ends. The CDR3 loop is CASSLVGGNTGELFF. CDR3 nucleotide sequence: TGCGCCAGCAGCTTGGTGGGCGGGAACACCGGGGAGCTGTTTTTT. The whole variable domain, remainder taken from reference TRBV5-1 and TRBJ2-2, is KAGVTQTPRYLIKTRGQQVTLSCSPISGHRSVSWYQQTPGQGLQFLFEYFSETQRNKGNFPGRFSGRQFSNSRSEMNVSTLELGDSALYLCASSLVGGNTGELFFGEGSRLTVL.

Concerning this clone itself: Additional DNA sequences in this sample encode the identical CDR3. The J gene is TRBJ2-7, the V gene TRBV2; no clear D. CDR1 and CDR2 (germline): SNHLY, FYNNEI. V was clipped by 5 bases and J by 2 bases, with 4 bases between them. CDR3 length equals 11 residues. The CDR3 DNA is TGTGCCAGCAGTAAAACCTACGAGCAGTACTTC. It codes for CASSKTYEQYF.

The V gene is TRBV10-1, the J gene TRBJ2-7; D is undetermined. The germline CDR1 and CDR2 sequences are WNHNN and SYGVQD (reference sequence). The CDR3 consists of 13 residues. The V end lost 2 bases, the J end lost 2 bases, and 7 bases lay between the germline ends. The DNA for the CDR3 is TGCGCCAGCAGTGAGGGCTCGGCCTACGAGCAGTACTTC. This gives the protein CASSEGSAYEQYF.